These T cell receptor beta chains were read from a single sample in a study of blood T cell repertoires in COVID-19. Here immunoSEQ multiplex PCR was the method, and the copy in TCRdb shows in-frame clones only, minus some. The data hold 200,000 or so clones, with around 89% observed a single time. Sequencing was performed on peripheral blood. All receptors come from a man aged 65 to 85 with acute or convalescent COVID-19. CDR3s include the opening cysteine and the closing phenylalanine or tryptophan. D genes are given only for firm matches. Size values are once, few and many counts, or a class for expanded clones, and some rows have none.

cdr3_nt: TGTGCCTGGAGGCCGAAGCGGAACACCGGGGAGCTGTTTTTT; cdr3_aa: CAWRPKRNTGELFF; v_call: TRBV30; cdr3_length: 14; d_call: -; clone_size: -; j_call: TRBJ2-2
cdr3_nt: TGTGCCAGCAGCTTAGGTGGGGCGCTAGGTTCACCCCTCCACTTT; cdr3_aa: CASSLGGALGSPLHF; v_call: TRBV7-9; cdr3_length: 15; d_call: -; clone_size: -; j_call: TRBJ1-6
cdr3_nt: TGTGCCAGCAGTGAAGAAAGGGGTTACGAGCAGTACTTC; cdr3_aa: CASSEERGYEQYF; v_call: TRBV6-1; cdr3_length: 13; d_call: -; clone_size: -; j_call: TRBJ2-7
cdr3_nt: TGTGCCAGCAGCCCCCGCGGCGGGGAGCTGTTTTTT; cdr3_aa: CASSPRGGELFF; v_call: TRBV7-3; cdr3_length: 12; d_call: -; clone_size: -; j_call: TRBJ2-2
cdr3_nt: TGTGCTAGTGGTTTGGGAGGGTTCCAGCCCCAGCATTTT; cdr3_aa: CASGLGGFQPQHF; v_call: TRBV12-5; cdr3_length: 13; d_call: -; clone_size: -; j_call: TRBJ1-5
cdr3_nt: TGTGCCAGCAGTGAATCAACAGCTCGTAATTCACCCCTCCACTTT; cdr3_aa: CASSESTARNSPLHF; v_call: TRBV25-1; cdr3_length: 15; d_call: -; clone_size: -; j_call: TRBJ1-6
cdr3_nt: TGTGCCAGCAGTGAGTCGGGGTATTCCGGGGAGCTGTTTTTT; cdr3_aa: CASSESGYSGELFF; v_call: TRBV25-1; cdr3_length: 14; d_call: -; clone_size: few; j_call: TRBJ2-2
cdr3_nt: TGTGCCAGCACCTCCGGACAGCATAATGAAAAACTGTTTTTT; cdr3_aa: CASTSGQHNEKLFF; v_call: TRBV6-5; cdr3_length: 14; d_call: -; clone_size: -; j_call: TRBJ1-4
cdr3_nt: TGTGCCAGCAGCCAAGGAGAACGGAACACTGAAGCTTTCTTT; cdr3_aa: CASSQGERNTEAFF; v_call: TRBV3-1/TRBV3-2; cdr3_length: 14; d_call: -; clone_size: -; j_call: TRBJ1-1
cdr3_nt: TGTGCCAGCAGCCAAGGAGGGGGCTCTGGGTCACCCCTCCACTTT; cdr3_aa: CASSQGGGSGSPLHF; v_call: TRBV3-1/TRBV3-2; cdr3_length: 15; d_call: TRBD1; clone_size: -; j_call: TRBJ1-6
cdr3_nt: TGTGCCAGTAGTAAGGGTCGACAGTCGCGGGGACTAGCGGGAGTCTGGAATGAGCAGTTCTTC; cdr3_aa: CASSKGRQSRGLAGVWNEQFF; v_call: TRBV19; cdr3_length: 21; d_call: TRBD2; clone_size: -; j_call: TRBJ2-1
cdr3_nt: TGTGCCAGCAGCGATGACAGGGCCCAGCCCCAGCATTTT; cdr3_aa: CASSDDRAQPQHF; v_call: TRBV7-2; cdr3_length: 13; d_call: TRBD1; clone_size: -; j_call: TRBJ1-5
cdr3_nt: TGTGCCAGCAGCTATCCGGGGACAGGAAGAAACATTCAGTACTTC; cdr3_aa: CASSYPGTGRNIQYF; v_call: TRBV7-2; cdr3_length: 15; d_call: TRBD1; clone_size: -; j_call: TRBJ2-4
cdr3_nt: TGTGCCAGTAGACATGGGACAGGGGCCTCTGGGGCCAACGTCCTGACTTTC; cdr3_aa: CASRHGTGASGANVLTF; v_call: TRBV19; cdr3_length: 17; d_call: TRBD1; clone_size: -; j_call: TRBJ2-6
cdr3_nt: TGTGCCAGCAGCGGGGGACTAGCGGGAGAAATGGGCTACGAGCAGTACTTC; cdr3_aa: CASSGGLAGEMGYEQYF; v_call: TRBV9; cdr3_length: 17; d_call: TRBD2; clone_size: -; j_call: TRBJ2-7
cdr3_nt: TGTGCCAGCAGCTTAGACGGGGGGCGGAATGAGCAGTTCTTC; cdr3_aa: CASSLDGGRNEQFF; v_call: TRBV5-5; cdr3_length: 14; d_call: -; clone_size: -; j_call: TRBJ2-1
cdr3_nt: TGCAGTGCTGCCAGGGAGGGCGCTTTCTTT; cdr3_aa: CSAAREGAFF; v_call: TRBV20-1; cdr3_length: 10; d_call: -; clone_size: -; j_call: TRBJ1-1
cdr3_nt: TGCGCCAGCAGCCAAGATCGACAGGGGTTCTACGAGCAGTACTTC; cdr3_aa: CASSQDRQGFYEQYF; v_call: TRBV4-3; cdr3_length: 15; d_call: TRBD1; clone_size: -; j_call: TRBJ2-7
cdr3_nt: TGTGCCAGTAGTATCGCGGCCGCATTGAACACCGGGGAGCTGTTTTTT; cdr3_aa: CASSIAAALNTGELFF; v_call: TRBV19; cdr3_length: 16; d_call: -; clone_size: -; j_call: TRBJ2-2
cdr3_nt: TGTGCCAGCAGTTACGACAGGGGACCAAACTCCTACAATGAGCAGTTCTTC; cdr3_aa: CASSYDRGPNSYNEQFF; v_call: TRBV11-2; cdr3_length: 17; d_call: TRBD1; clone_size: -; j_call: TRBJ2-1
cdr3_nt: TGTGCCACCTCTTACGACAGAACAAACATTCAGTACTTC; cdr3_aa: CATSYDRTNIQYF; v_call: TRBV10-3; cdr3_length: 13; d_call: -; clone_size: -; j_call: TRBJ2-4
cdr3_nt: TGTGCCAGCGGGACAGTGGAAAGGGGGGCCAACGTCCTGACTTTC; cdr3_aa: CASGTVERGANVLTF; v_call: TRBV28; cdr3_length: 15; d_call: TRBD1; clone_size: -; j_call: TRBJ2-6
cdr3_nt: TGTGCCAGCTCACCACCGGGGACTGTTGCTAACTATGGCTACACCTTC; cdr3_aa: CASSPPGTVANYGYTF; v_call: TRBV18; cdr3_length: 16; d_call: -; clone_size: -; j_call: TRBJ1-2
cdr3_nt: TGTGCCAGCAGTTTACTCGGTGTCTACGAGCAGTACTTC; cdr3_aa: CASSLLGVYEQYF; v_call: TRBV27; cdr3_length: 13; d_call: -; clone_size: -; j_call: TRBJ2-7
cdr3_nt: TGTGCCAGCAGCCTCGGGACAGGGCTGCACAATGAGCAGTTCTTC; cdr3_aa: CASSLGTGLHNEQFF; v_call: TRBV3-1/TRBV3-2; cdr3_length: 15; d_call: TRBD1; clone_size: -; j_call: TRBJ2-1
cdr3_nt: TGCGCCAGCAGCCGGGGGCCAGCGGGAGCAGGAGGGGAGCTGTTTTTT; cdr3_aa: CASSRGPAGAGGELFF; v_call: TRBV5-1; cdr3_length: 16; d_call: TRBD2; clone_size: -; j_call: TRBJ2-2
cdr3_nt: TGTGCCAGCAGTTGGGACAGGGGGCTCCAAGAGACCCAGTACTTC; cdr3_aa: CASSWDRGLQETQYF; v_call: TRBV28; cdr3_length: 15; d_call: TRBD1; clone_size: -; j_call: TRBJ2-5
cdr3_nt: TGTGCCAGCAGTCCACTAGCAGATACGCAGTATTTT; cdr3_aa: CASSPLADTQYF; v_call: TRBV6-6; cdr3_length: 12; d_call: -; clone_size: -; j_call: TRBJ2-3